Described below is a single TCR beta chain sequence and its context. The target antigen is unknown. Regions amplified from RNA transcripts were the TCR beta CDR3 regions. The HTBI primer set was used in a first-round RT-PCR of the TCR CDR3. TCRdb re-derived calls from the multiplex PCR reads in MiXCR, one entry per CDR3 protein. The top ten clones hold approximately 49% of a sample with roughly 300,000 distinct CDR3 sequences, approximately 18% of them seen once. Patients having uncontrolled infection, another autoimmune disease, pregnancy or lactation were not included. The data stem from a study of T cells in Graves' hyperthyroidism and ophthalmopathy. The study's findings and limits: Blood held most thyroid clonotypes expanded above 0.001 frequency. The model foresaw ophthalmopathy a median roughly 6 months prior to onset.

The CDR3 totals 14 residues. Germline V lookup: CDR1 SGHRS, CDR2 YFSETQ. Trimming took 4 bases from V and 3 from J, leaving 14 bases between them. The sequence derives from a woman aged 50 to 65 with Graves' hyperthyroidism. V and J are TRBV5-1 and TRBJ2-7, with a weak D call TRBD2 (6 bases). The sample consisted of blood. The CDR3 sequence is CASSRRDWDYEQYF. The CDR3 bases are TGCGCCAGCAGCCGCCGGGACTGGGACTACGAGCAGTACTTC.